This T cell receptor (beta chain) is from a study of blood T cell repertoires in COVID-19 (TCRdb year 2020). For the wider study: Samples from collaborators originated in the United States, Italy and Spain and spanned both the acute and convalescent phases of COVID-19. The material from the prospective study consisted of cDNA or gDNA derived from T cells, B-cell-depleted T cells, or PBMCs. Deeply sampled blood TCRbeta repertoires from subjects exposed to, actively infected with, or recovered from COVID-19 were included in the dataset. The repertoires were released in a freely available public database intended as a resource for research on the immune response to SARS-CoV-2. The samples were drawn from two sources: the first 160 participants of the ongoing ImmuneRACE study, and 1,254 subjects contributed by 6 global collaborators. Nearly every sample came with metadata listing a de-identified subject ID, COVID-19 status, age in years and sex. HLA class I and class II types, where available, came from metadata supplied by the sample provider rather than from assay-based typing. Study-wide conclusions, independent of this receptor: The amount of clinical and demographic metadata varied by source and participant and was provided uncurated.

The CDR3 holds 15 amino acids from the cysteine to the phenylalanine. Only the CDR3 DNA stays, 45 bases, in frame from base 1. V is shortened by 0 bases, J by 5 bases, and the region joining them spans 14 bases. CDR1 and CDR2, per the germline V gene, are SGDLS and YYNGEE. One collaborating source in Seattle enrolled patients during active infection and followed them longitudinally through the course of disease. Each collaborating institution followed its own protocols to collect whole blood in K2EDTA tubes. For TCRbeta analysis, collaborators shipped samples in one of three forms: frozen whole blood, isolated PBMCs, or DNA extracted from either of those sample types. TCRbeta CDR3 regions were amplified from genomic DNA by means of the immunoSEQ Assay, a bias-controlled multiplex PCR. As for the authors' bioinformatics: The number of nucleated cells in each sample was estimated by amplification of reference gene primers within the assay. To quantify the absolute abundance of each unique TCRbeta CDR3 rearrangement, sequence reads were collapsed and filtered. For each sample, productive Simpson clonality was calculated by taking the square root of Simpson's diversity index across productive rearrangements. In its TCRdb copy, this immuneACCESS table keeps in-frame sequences only and misses some clones. Where compared with another copy, unresolved V genes explain less than half of these, and the others have no known cause. From that table come the V and J calls and clone size; the DNA was used to work out D and trimming. Counted in this sample were some 100,000 clones; 70% to 90% of them appeared once. Around 2.2% of the sample lies in the top ten.

As for this clone: What antigen it recognizes has not been identified. Nothing much larger sits one base from this clone, and base qualities are not available.

The rearranged segments are TRBV9 and TRBJ1-1, with TRBD1 perhaps the D gene, on 5 matching bases. The sequence was obtained from a man aged 50 to 60 with COVID-19, enrolled during active disease. The sequenced material came from peripheral blood. CDR3 protein: CASSVGAGIGTEAFF. The DNA sequence is given as TGTGCCAGCAGCGTAGGAGCAGGGATTGGAACTGAAGCTTTCTTT.